This entry describes one T cell receptor beta chain. Its antigen is currently not known. There are no base qualities to consult, and no much larger clone falls within one base. Another Seattle source contributed samples from volunteer blood donors who had recovered from COVID-19. Whole blood was collected in K2EDTA tubes by collaborating institutions according to the institutions' own protocols. For TCRbeta analysis, collaborators shipped samples as frozen whole blood, isolated PBMCs, or DNA extracted from either of those sample types. TCRbeta CDR3 regions were amplified from genomic DNA by means of the immunoSEQ Assay, a bias-controlled multiplex PCR. The authors' pipeline ran thus. The number of nucleated cells in each sample was estimated by amplification of reference gene primers within the assay. To quantify the absolute abundance of each unique TCRbeta CDR3 rearrangement, sequence reads were collapsed and filtered. For each sample, productive Simpson clonality was calculated by taking the square root of Simpson's diversity index across productive rearrangements. TCRdb re-hosts the immuneACCESS table, in-frame sequences only. Its copies lack some clones; in the studies checked, an unresolved V gene accounts for under half of them, and the cause for the rest is not known. V and J calls and clone size are those listed in that table; D and trimming were worked out from the DNA. In this sample the table shows under 300,000 clones, 75% to 90% of which occur a single time. 3.5% to 5.5% of the sample is held by the ten biggest clonotypes.

This sample was included in a study of blood T cell repertoires in COVID-19 (dated by TCRdb to between 2020 and 2021). About the study as a whole: Samples covering the acute and convalescent phases of COVID-19 were provided by collaborators in the United States, Italy and Spain. The prospective study material was composed of cDNA or gDNA derived from T cells, B-cell-depleted T cells, or PBMCs. The dataset comprised deeply sampled blood TCRbeta repertoires from subjects exposed to, actively infected with, or recovered from COVID-19. A freely available public database, intended as a resource for researchers studying the immune response to SARS-CoV-2, is where the repertoires were released. The samples were drawn from two sources: the first 160 participants of the ongoing ImmuneRACE study, and some 1,300 subjects contributed by 6 global collaborators. Sample metadata almost always included a de-identified subject ID, COVID-19 status, age in years and sex. Where available, HLA class I and class II types were taken from metadata supplied by the sample provider and were not determined by assay-based typing. Overall study outcomes, separate from this receptor: The amount of clinical and demographic metadata varied by source and participant and was provided uncurated.

Per the germline V gene (reference sequence), GTSNPN is the CDR1 and SVGIG is the CDR2. The germline ends are 10 bases apart after V is trimmed by 3 bases and J by 7 bases. The CDR3 holds 12 amino acids from the cysteine to the phenylalanine. Left in the record is the CDR3 DNA by itself, 36 bases read in frame from the first base. This TCR derives from a man aged 55 to 70 who had recovered from COVID-19. The rearranged chain carries TRBV30 and TRBJ1-5; a weak D assignment points to TRBD1 (6 bases agree). Input material: peripheral blood. The CDR3 protein sequence reads: CAWRTGMQPQHF. The DNA reads TGTGCCTGGAGAACAGGGATGCAGCCCCAGCATTTT. Reference TRBV30 and TRBJ1-5 proteins supply the regions before and after the CDR3; the full variable domain is: SQTIHQWPATLVQPVGSPLSLECTVEGTSNPNLYWYRQAAGRGLQLLFYSVGIGQISSEVPQNLSASRPQDRQFILSSKKLLLSDSGFYLCAWRTGMQPQHFGDGTRLSIL.